The T cell receptor (beta chain) under discussion was sequenced for a study of T cell responses to AZD1222 COVID-19 vaccine. In this sample, this clone turned up once. What it binds is not known. Whole-study results and caveats: Clonal diversity was possibly underestimated; the donors were predominantly white British and more often female.

Libraries were prepared by immunoSEQ multiplex PCR; TCRdb keeps only in-frame clonotypes and omits some of them. The table has some 83,000 clones, around 88% seen once; the top ten hold 8.5% to 9%. Germline V CDR1 and CDR2: MDHEN, SYDVKM. V shed 3 bases and J shed 7 bases, with 15 bases lying between them. The CDR3 is made up of 15 amino acids. The source of this sequence is an adult in good health. V is TRBV28 and J is TRBJ2-2; the D gene could be TRBD1 or TRBD2 (5 bases each). Sequences were derived from peripheral blood, sampled on day 0 of AZD1222 vaccination. CDR3 sequence reads: CASSFIWGSGGELFF. CDR3 bases: TGTGCCAGCAGTTTCATCTGGGGGAGTGGCGGGGAGCTGTTTTTT.